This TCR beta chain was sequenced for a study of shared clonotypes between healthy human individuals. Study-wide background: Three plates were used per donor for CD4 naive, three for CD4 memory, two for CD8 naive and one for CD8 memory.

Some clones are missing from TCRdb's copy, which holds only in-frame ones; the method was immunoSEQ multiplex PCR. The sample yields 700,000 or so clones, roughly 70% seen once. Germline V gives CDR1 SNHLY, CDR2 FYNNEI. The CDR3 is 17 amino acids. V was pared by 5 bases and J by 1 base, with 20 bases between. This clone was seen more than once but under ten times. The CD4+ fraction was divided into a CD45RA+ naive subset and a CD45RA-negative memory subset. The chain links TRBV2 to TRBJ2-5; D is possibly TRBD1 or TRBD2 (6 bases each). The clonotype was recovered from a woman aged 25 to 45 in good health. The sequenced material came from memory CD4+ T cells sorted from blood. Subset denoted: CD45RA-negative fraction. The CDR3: CASSTPRAGTFQETQYF. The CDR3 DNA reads TGTGCCAGCAGTACCCCCAGGGCGGGGACATTCCAAGAGACCCAGTACTTC. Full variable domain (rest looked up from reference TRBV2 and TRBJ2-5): EPEVTQTPSHQVTQMGQEVILRCVPISNHLYFYWYRQILGQKVEFLVSFYNNEISEKSEIFDDQFSVERPDGSNFTLKIRSTKLEDSAMYFCASSTPRAGTFQETQYFGPGTRLLVL.